This T cell receptor (beta chain) is drawn from a study of T cell responses to AZD1222 COVID-19 vaccine. Findings of the study overall: A rise in Spike-specific TCR breadth and depth followed two AZD1222 doses. Among spike-specific TCRs, nearly half reportedly target unmutated variant regions. It should be noted that donors were predominantly white British and more often female, and clonal diversity was possibly underestimated. Mapped onto spike, vaccine-associated CD4 TCRs spanned it and were dominant at 160-218 and 743-854.

The data were produced by immunoSEQ multiplex PCR, yet TCRdb's version contains in-frame clones alone and is incomplete. The sample includes more than 85,000 clones, about 90% seen only once; the top ten take approximately 15%. Concerning this clone itself: Its antigen is as yet unknown.

The CDR3 length is 14 residues. Trimming at V came to 4 bases and at J to 5 bases, leaving 7 bases not matched to a gene. In germline, CDR1 is SGHRS, CDR2 YFSETQ. Sequencing was performed on peripheral blood, taken on day 0 of AZD1222 vaccination. This receptor was identified in an adult in good health. V usage is TRBV5-1 and J usage is TRBJ2-5; 8 nucleotides agree with TRBD1. CDR3 loop: CASSNRQGWETQYF. CDR3 DNA: TGCGCCAGCAGCAACCGACAGGGGTGGGAGACCCAGTACTTC.